The next 25 T cell receptor beta chains were all read from a single sample in a study of TIL therapy for anti-PD-1-resistant metastatic lung cancer. This was the immunoSEQ v3 assay. Measured with immunoSEQ multiplex PCR; TCRdb has only the in-frame clones, and not every one. The sample shows about 21,000 clones, under 80% of them seen only once. Noted time point: pre-treatment sample, taken before nivolumab and TIL therapy. The specimen was blood, collected at baseline. The receptors derive from a person aged 25-79 years with non-small cell lung cancer.

On this clone itself: Other DNA sequences of this sample code for an identical CDR3. V and J are TRBV7-9 and TRBJ2-1; no clear D gene. The CDR3 is 10 amino acids. Trimming removed 4 bases from V and 5 bases from J, with 0 bases in between. Germline V CDR1 and CDR2: SEHNR, FQNEAQ (reference sequence). CDR3 DNA sequence: TGTGCCAGCAGCTACAATGAGCAGTTCTTC. It translates to CASSYNEQFF.

This sequence joins TRBV4-3 and TRBJ2-7; a weak D match, TRBD2 (5 bases). Between the trimmed V and J ends, which lost 2 bases and 3 bases, there was a span of 17 bases. Germline loops: CDR1 LGHNA, CDR2 YSLEER. The CDR3 loop spans 16 amino acids. Here the CDR3 reads CASSQFGGQTGYEQYF. DNA for the CDR3: TGCGCCAGCAGCCAATTCGGCGGGCAGACCGGCTACGAGCAGTACTTC.

V is TRBV29-1 and J is TRBJ2-7; 8 bases match TRBD2. Looked up from germline, CDR1 is SQVTM and CDR2 is ANQGSEA. The CDR3 sequence is 13 residues long. Trimming removed 6 bases from V and 1 base from J; junction bases left unmatched: 5. This chain's CDR3 is CSVGRDGSYEQYF. The CDR3 region has the DNA TGCAGCGTCGGGAGGGACGGTTCCTACGAGCAGTACTTC.

The chain couples TRBV7-9 to TRBJ1-4; 9 bases agree with TRBD1. J was trimmed by 3 bases and V by 5 bases; bases with no gene match: 7. Germline V gene data show CDR1 as SEHNR and CDR2 as FQNEAQ (reference sequence). The CDR3 consists of 16 residues. The DNA for the CDR3 is TGTGCCAGCAGCACCCGGACAGGGGTTGCTAATGAAAAACTGTTTTTT. Amino acid sequence: CASSTRTGVANEKLFF. The full variable domain, completed using reference TRBV7-9 and TRBJ1-4, is DTGVSQNPRHKITKRGQNVTFRCDPISEHNRLYWYRQTLGQGPEFLTYFQNEAQLEKSRLLSDRFSAERPKGSFSTLEIQRTEQGDSAMYLCASSTRTGVANEKLFFGSGTQLSVL.

V and J are TRBV6-5 and TRBJ1-2, with D possibly TRBD1 on 5 matching bases. Per the germline V gene, CDR1 is MNHEY and CDR2 is SVGAGI. The V and J ends lost 6 bases and 1 base respectively, with 15 bases between them. The CDR3 runs 15 residues. The CDR3 sequence is CASRLSGLHNYGYTF. CDR3 DNA: TGTGCCAGCAGATTATCGGGACTCCATAACTATGGCTACACCTTC.

The CDR3 coding sequence is TGCGCCAGCAGCTTGGGGGGGGGTGCTCAGCCCCAGCATTTT. Amino acids: CASSLGGGAQPQHF. The chain is built from TRBV5-1 and TRBJ1-5, with TRBD1 as a possible D gene (5 bases). V lost 0 bases and J 6 bases, leaving 10 bases between the germline ends. There are 14 residues in the CDR3. Germline CDR1 and CDR2: SGHRS and YFSETQ.

V and J are TRBV6-6 and TRBJ2-1, with D possibly matching TRBD2 (6 bases). V lost 2 bases, J lost 6 bases, and 17 bases lay in between. Germline CDR1 reads MNHNY; CDR2 reads SVGAGI (reference sequence). The CDR3 spans 16 residues. CDR3 loop: CASSYPLSGLTNEQFF. In DNA form, the CDR3 reads TGTGCCAGCAGTTACCCATTATCGGGACTCACCAATGAGCAGTTCTTC.

This rearrangement joins TRBV5-1 to TRBJ2-3, with a weak D call TRBD2 (6 bases). The germline V gene has CDR1 SGHRS and CDR2 YFSETQ. This CDR3 spans 12 amino acids. The V end was cut by 5 bases, the J end by 13 bases, with 17 bases between. The CDR3 is CASRGGPPWEYF. The DNA of the CDR3 is TGCGCCAGCAGGGGAGGCCCGCCCTGGGAGTATTTT. The full variable domain, rest sourced from reference TRBV5-1 and TRBJ2-3, is KAGVTQTPRYLIKTRGQQVTLSCSPISGHRSVSWYQQTPGQGLQFLFEYFSETQRNKGNFPGRFSGRQFSNSRSEMNVSTLELGDSALYLCASRGGPPWEYFGPGTRLTVL.

This sequence joins TRBV7-8 and TRBJ1-6; a possible D gene is TRBD1 (6 bases). CDR1 is SGHVS, CDR2 FQNEAQ, per germline. The germline V and J ends were trimmed by 1 base and 0 bases, with 13 bases remaining between them. CDR3 size: 18 residues. CDR3 DNA: TGTGCCAGCAGCTTAGTGGTTGGACAGTCCTCCTATAATTCACCCCTCCACTTT. It is translated as CASSLVVGQSSYNSPLHF.

V gene TRBV10-3 combines with J gene TRBJ1-5; maybe TRBD1 (6 bases). Germline assignment: CDR1 ENHRY and CDR2 SYGVKD. The CDR3 has 15 residues. Trimming shortened V by 2 bases and J by 0 bases, and 8 bases separated the two germline ends. The CDR3 nucleotides are TGTGCCATCAGTGAGACAGGGAATAGCAATCAGCCCCAGCATTTT. It codes for CAISETGNSNQPQHF.

The V gene is TRBV9, the J gene TRBJ2-1, with 10 bases that match TRBD2. With V trimmed by 0 bases and J by 7 bases, 4 bases remained unmatched. The CDR3 covers 15 residues. Germline CDR1 and CDR2: SGDLS and YYNGEE. CDR3 coding DNA: TGTGCCAGCAGCGTAGTAGCGGGAGGTGGAAATGAGCAGTTCTTC. Amino acid sequence: CASSVVAGGGNEQFF. The full variable domain, in which reference TRBV9 and TRBJ2-1 provide the parts outside the CDR3, is DSGVTQTPKHLITATGQRVTLRCSPRSGDLSVYWYQQSLDQGLQFLIQYYNGEERAKGNILERFSAQQFPDLHSELNLSSLELGDSALYFCASSVVAGGGNEQFFGPGTRLTVL.

The rearrangement joins TRBV27 to TRBJ2-3; D remains unclear. The germline V and J ends were trimmed by 4 bases and 2 bases, with 13 bases remaining between them. The V gene's germline CDR1 is MNHEY and CDR2 SMNVEV (reference sequence). CDR3 length: 15 amino acids. Written as DNA, the CDR3 is TGTGCCAGCAGTTCAACCCAATACCCCACAGATACGCAGTATTTT. Translation: CASSSTQYPTDTQYF.

The count of this clone is one. This sequence joins TRBV7-9 and TRBJ2-5, with TRBD2 matching 10 bases. Per the germline V gene, CDR1 is SEHNR and CDR2 is FQNEAQ (reference sequence). The CDR3 sequence is 15 residues long. The V segment lost 0 bases and the J segment 3 bases; nucleotides outside the gene matches: 1. The CDR3 reads CASSLATSGKETQYF. The CDR3 nucleotides are TGTGCCAGCAGCTTAGCCACTAGCGGGAAAGAGACCCAGTACTTC.

The rearrangement uses TRBV28 and TRBJ2-4, with D perhaps given as TRBD1 or TRBD2 (5 bases each). Germline loops: CDR1 MDHEN, CDR2 SYDVKM. V was pared by 5 bases and J by 0 bases, with 14 bases between. This CDR3 has 16 amino acids. CDR3 sequence (DNA): TGTGCCAGCAGTCCCGTGACCGGGACAGCCAAAAACATTCAGTACTTC. Translated: CASSPVTGTAKNIQYF.

V gene TRBV5-4 combines with J gene TRBJ2-5; D may be TRBD2 (7 bases). V was shortened by 1 base and J by 4 bases, with 8 bases between the two germline ends. Germline CDR1 and CDR2: SGHNT and YYREEE (reference sequence). The CDR3 totals 13 residues. CDR3 sequence reads: CASSLRGGETQYF. For the CDR3, the DNA is TGTGCCAGCAGCTTGAGGGGGGGAGAGACCCAGTACTTC.

The rearrangement uses TRBV5-1 and TRBJ2-3, with a possible D match to TRBD1 (6 bases). The CDR3 consists of 14 residues. Trimming pared 4 bases from V and 3 bases from J, leaving 12 bases between. The germline gives CDR1 SGHRS, CDR2 YFSETQ. This CDR3 is CASSQLTGTDTQYF. The CDR3 bases are TGCGCCAGCAGCCAACTTACAGGGACAGATACGCAGTATTTT. The full variable domain, its missing parts supplied by reference TRBV5-1 and TRBJ2-3, is KAGVTQTPRYLIKTRGQQVTLSCSPISGHRSVSWYQQTPGQGLQFLFEYFSETQRNKGNFPGRFSGRQFSNSRSEMNVSTLELGDSALYLCASSQLTGTDTQYFGPGTRLTVL.

This clone was observed a few times. The chain is built from TRBV11-3 and TRBJ1-1, with D unclear. The germline V and J ends were trimmed by 6 bases and 1 base, with 6 bases remaining between them. Germline-derived CDR1 and CDR2 are SGHNT and YENEEA. The CDR3 spans 12 residues. The CDR3 loop is CASSYRNTEAFF. The DNA of the CDR3 is TGTGCCAGCAGTTACAGGAACACTGAAGCTTTCTTT.

The genes are TRBV19 and TRBJ1-5; a possible D gene is TRBD1 (6 bases). The germline V and J ends were trimmed by 4 bases and 4 bases, with 8 bases remaining between them. The CDR3 extends over 13 amino acids. Germline CDR1 reads LNHDA; CDR2 reads SQIVND (reference sequence). CDR3: CASSTTGNQPQHF. CDR3 DNA: TGTGCCAGTAGTACCACAGGGAATCAGCCCCAGCATTTT.

The rearrangement links TRBV7-7 to TRBJ2-3; TRBD2 aligns across 7 bases. Germline lookup yields CDR1 SSHAT and CDR2 FNYEAQ (reference sequence). This CDR3 has 15 amino acids. V trimming: 0 bases; J trimming: 5 bases; junction bases outside the gene matches: 5. The CDR3 DNA reads TGTGCCAGCAGCTTAGCGTTGGGGGGGAGAGATACGCAGTATTTT. Its translation is CASSLALGGRDTQYF.

As regards this clone: Its ends do not fully match the called genes, so a read error is possible. V gene TRBV9 combines with J gene TRBJ1-6; 9 nucleotides line up with TRBD1. The CDR3 contains 15 residues. Germline V gene lookup returns CDR1 SGDLS and CDR2 YYNGEE. The CDR3 region is CATSSGDRDNSPLHF. The CDR3 bases are TGTGCCACCAGCAGCGGGGACAGGGACAATTCACCCCTCCACTTT.

The chain has TRBV7-3 and TRBJ2-7; D call uncertain. Looked up from germline, CDR1 is SGHTA and CDR2 is FQGTGA. Deletions cut 2 bases from V and 7 bases from J, with 12 bases between. The CDR3 contains 13 residues. CDR3 sequence: CASSLLAPEEQYF. DNA for the CDR3: TGTGCCAGCAGCTTATTGGCCCCGGAGGAGCAGTACTTC. The full variable domain, with the rest looked up from reference TRBV7-3 and TRBJ2-7, is GAGVSQTPSNKVTEKGKYVELRCDPISGHTALYWYRQSLGQGPEFLIYFQGTGAADDSGLPNDRFFAVRPEGSVSTLKIQRTERGDSAVYLCASSLLAPEEQYFGPGTRLTVT.

The V call is TRBV7-9, the J call TRBJ1-1, with D possibly being TRBD1 (6 bases). This CDR3 has 14 amino acids. V lost 4 bases to trimming and J lost 4 bases, with 13 bases between them. From germline, CDR1 is SEHNR and CDR2 FQNEAQ (reference sequence). CDR3 loop: CASSSSGGGTEAFF. CDR3 nucleotide sequence: TGTGCCAGCAGCTCGTCCGGGGGCGGCACTGAAGCTTTCTTT. The whole variable domain, remainder taken from reference TRBV7-9 and TRBJ1-1, is DTGVSQNPRHKITKRGQNVTFRCDPISEHNRLYWYRQTLGQGPEFLTYFQNEAQLEKSRLLSDRFSAERPKGSFSTLEIQRTEQGDSAMYLCASSSSGGGTEAFFGQGTRLTVV.

The chain is built from TRBV7-7 and TRBJ2-7; 8 bases fit TRBD2. The CDR3 runs to 15 residues. Germline V gene sequence: CDR1 SSHAT, CDR2 FNYEAQ (reference sequence). The V and J ends lost 3 bases and 0 bases, in that order; junction bases with no gene match: 4. The DNA of the CDR3 is TGTGCCAGCAGCTTTCGGCGGGAGGCCTCCTACGAGCAGTACTTC. Amino acids: CASSFRREASYEQYF.

The chain recombines TRBV2 with TRBJ1-5, with D hard to call. V lost 5 bases to trimming and J lost 4 bases, with 9 bases between them. Germline CDR1 SNHLY, CDR2 FYNNEI. The CDR3 length is 13 residues. The DNA of the CDR3 is TGTGCCAGCAGTACGGATGGGAATCAGCCCCAGCATTTT. As protein: CASSTDGNQPQHF. Using reference TRBV2 and TRBJ1-5 for the parts outside the CDR3, the full variable domain is EPEVTQTPSHQVTQMGQEVILRCVPISNHLYFYWYRQILGQKVEFLVSFYNNEISEKSEIFDDQFSVERPDGSNFTLKIRSTKLEDSAMYFCASSTDGNQPQHFGDGTRLSIL.

The chain recombines TRBV2 with TRBJ1-1; D uncertain. Germline values: CDR1 SNHLY, CDR2 FYNNEI. V lost 2 bases to trimming and J lost 3 bases, with 7 bases between them. CDR3 size: 13 residues. The CDR3 loop reads CASSENRYTEAFF. CDR3 bases: TGTGCCAGCAGTGAAAACAGATACACTGAAGCTTTCTTT.